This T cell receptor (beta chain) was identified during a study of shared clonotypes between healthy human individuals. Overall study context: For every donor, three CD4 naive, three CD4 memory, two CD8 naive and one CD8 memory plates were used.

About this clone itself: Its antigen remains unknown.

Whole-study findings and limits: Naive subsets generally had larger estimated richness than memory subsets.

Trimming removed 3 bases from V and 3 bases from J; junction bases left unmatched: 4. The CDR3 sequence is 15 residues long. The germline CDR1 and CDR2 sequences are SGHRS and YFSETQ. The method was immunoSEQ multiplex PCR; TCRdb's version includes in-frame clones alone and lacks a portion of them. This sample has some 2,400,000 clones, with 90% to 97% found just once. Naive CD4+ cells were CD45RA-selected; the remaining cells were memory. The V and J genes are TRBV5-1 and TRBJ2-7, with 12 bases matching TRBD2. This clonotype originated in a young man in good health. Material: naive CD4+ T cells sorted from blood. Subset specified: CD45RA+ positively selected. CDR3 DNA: TGCGCCAGCAGCTGGACTAGCGGGGCTTACTACGAGCAGTACTTC. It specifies CASSWTSGAYYEQYF. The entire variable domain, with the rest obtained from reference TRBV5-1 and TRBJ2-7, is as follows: KAGVTQTPRYLIKTRGQQVTLSCSPISGHRSVSWYQQTPGQGLQFLFEYFSETQRNKGNFPGRFSGRQFSNSRSEMNVSTLELGDSALYLCASSWTSGAYYEQYFGPGTRLTVT.